This T cell receptor beta chain came from a study of control samples from healthy donors and cancer patients. Sequenced by immunoSEQ multiplex PCR; TCRdb stores in-frame clones only, minus some. This table holds 70,000 to 90,000 clones, 94% found once. The V segment lost 3 bases and the J segment 4 bases; nucleotides outside the gene matches: 3. CDR1 is MGHRA, CDR2 YSYEKL, per germline. The CDR3 spans 14 residues. This chain uses TRBV4-1 with TRBJ1-5; 7 bases map to TRBD1. This TCR was recovered from a woman between 35 and 50 years old in good health. Input material: blood. The CDR3 loop is CASSQSTGNQPQHF. The CDR3 DNA sequence: TGCGCCAGCAGCCAGTCGACAGGGAATCAGCCCCAGCATTTT.